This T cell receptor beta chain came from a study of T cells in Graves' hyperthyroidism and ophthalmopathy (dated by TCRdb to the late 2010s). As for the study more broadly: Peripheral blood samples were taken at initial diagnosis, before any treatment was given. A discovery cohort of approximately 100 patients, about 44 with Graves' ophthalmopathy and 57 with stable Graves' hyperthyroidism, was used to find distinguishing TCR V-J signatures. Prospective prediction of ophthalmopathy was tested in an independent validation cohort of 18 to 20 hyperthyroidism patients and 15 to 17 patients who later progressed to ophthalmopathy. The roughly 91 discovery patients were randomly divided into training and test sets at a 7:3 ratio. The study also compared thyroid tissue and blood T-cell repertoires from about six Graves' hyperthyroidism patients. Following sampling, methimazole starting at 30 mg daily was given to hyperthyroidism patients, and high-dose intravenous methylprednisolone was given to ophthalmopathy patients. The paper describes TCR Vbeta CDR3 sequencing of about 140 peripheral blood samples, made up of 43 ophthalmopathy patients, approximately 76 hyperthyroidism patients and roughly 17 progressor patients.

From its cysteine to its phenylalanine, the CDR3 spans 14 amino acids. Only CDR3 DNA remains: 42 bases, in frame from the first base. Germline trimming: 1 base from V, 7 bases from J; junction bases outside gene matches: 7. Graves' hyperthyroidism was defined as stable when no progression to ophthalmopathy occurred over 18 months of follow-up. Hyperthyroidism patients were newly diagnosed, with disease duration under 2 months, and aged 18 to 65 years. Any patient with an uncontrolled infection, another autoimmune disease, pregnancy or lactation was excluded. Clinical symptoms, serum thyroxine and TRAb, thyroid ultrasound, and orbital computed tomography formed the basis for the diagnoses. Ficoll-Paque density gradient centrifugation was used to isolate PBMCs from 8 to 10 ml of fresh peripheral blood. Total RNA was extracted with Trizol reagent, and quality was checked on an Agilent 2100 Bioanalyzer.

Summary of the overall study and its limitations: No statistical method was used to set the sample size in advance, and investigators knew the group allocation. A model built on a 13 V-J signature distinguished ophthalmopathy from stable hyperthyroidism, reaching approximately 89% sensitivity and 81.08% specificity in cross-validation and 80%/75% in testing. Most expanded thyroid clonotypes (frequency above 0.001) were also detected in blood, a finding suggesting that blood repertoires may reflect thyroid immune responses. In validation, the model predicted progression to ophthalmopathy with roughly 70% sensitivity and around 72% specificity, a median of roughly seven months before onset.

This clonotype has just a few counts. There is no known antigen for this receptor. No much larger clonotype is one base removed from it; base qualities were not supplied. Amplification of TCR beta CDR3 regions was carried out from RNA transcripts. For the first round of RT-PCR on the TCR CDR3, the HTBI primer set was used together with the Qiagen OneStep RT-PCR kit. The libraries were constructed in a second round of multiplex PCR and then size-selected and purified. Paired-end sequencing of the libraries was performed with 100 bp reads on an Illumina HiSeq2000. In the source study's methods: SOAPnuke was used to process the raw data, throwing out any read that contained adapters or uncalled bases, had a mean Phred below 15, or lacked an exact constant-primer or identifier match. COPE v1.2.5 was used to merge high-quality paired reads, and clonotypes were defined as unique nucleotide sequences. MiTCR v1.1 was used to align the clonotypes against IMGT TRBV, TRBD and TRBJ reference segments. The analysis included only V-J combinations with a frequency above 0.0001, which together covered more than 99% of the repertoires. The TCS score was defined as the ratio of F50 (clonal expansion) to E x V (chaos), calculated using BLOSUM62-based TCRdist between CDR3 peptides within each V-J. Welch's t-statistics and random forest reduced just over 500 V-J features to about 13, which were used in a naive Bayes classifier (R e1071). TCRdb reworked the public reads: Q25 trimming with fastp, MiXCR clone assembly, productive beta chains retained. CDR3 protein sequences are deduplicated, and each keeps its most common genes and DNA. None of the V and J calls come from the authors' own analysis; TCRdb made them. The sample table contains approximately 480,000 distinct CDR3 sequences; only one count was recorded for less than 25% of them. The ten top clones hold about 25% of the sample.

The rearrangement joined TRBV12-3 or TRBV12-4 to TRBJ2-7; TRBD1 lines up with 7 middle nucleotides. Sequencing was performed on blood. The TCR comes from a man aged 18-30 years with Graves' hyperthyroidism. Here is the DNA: TGTGCCAGCAGTTTAGGGACAGGACCGGTGGAGCAGTACTTC. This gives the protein CASSLGTGPVEQYF.